This TCR beta chain was captured by sequencing in a study of cytomegalovirus exposure and HLA in healthy donors. As for the study in general: Among about 179 million T cells, an earlier analysis found 90 million to 130 million unique TCR beta sequences.

The PCR employed 60 Vbeta primers together with 13 Jbeta primers. Clones were read by immunoSEQ multiplex PCR, and TCRdb kept only the in-frame ones, dropping some. The sample lists about 160,000 clones; approximately 72% were seen once. Unrecorded immune exposures were likely, despite nominal health at sampling. Germline V gene lookup returns CDR1 SEHNR and CDR2 FQNEAQ (reference sequence). CDR3 length: 15 residues. V was pared by 4 bases and J by 3 bases, with 8 bases of the junction left unmatched. The receptor was isolated from a female donor in good health and CMV-seronegative. The sequenced sample consisted of PBMCs. The chain carries TRBV7-9 and TRBJ2-5, with 7 nucleotides matching TRBD1. The CDR3 loop reads CASSSLVDRKETQYF. The CDR3 nucleotides read TGTGCCAGCAGCTCCCTTGTGGACAGGAAAGAGACCCAGTACTTC.